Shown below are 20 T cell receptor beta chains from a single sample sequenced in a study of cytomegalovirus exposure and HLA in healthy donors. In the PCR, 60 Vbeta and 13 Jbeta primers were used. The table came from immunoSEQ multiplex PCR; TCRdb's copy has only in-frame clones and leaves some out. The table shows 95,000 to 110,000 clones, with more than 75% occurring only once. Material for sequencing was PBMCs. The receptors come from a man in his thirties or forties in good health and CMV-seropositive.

In DNA form, the CDR3 reads TGTGCCAGCAGCTTGGGACAGGGGGCTTTCTACGAGCAGTACTTC. Protein sequence: CASSLGQGAFYEQYF. This sequence joins TRBV7-2 and TRBJ2-7; 12 positions agree with TRBD1. The CDR3 extends over 15 amino acids. The V segment lost 3 bases and the J segment 3 bases; nucleotides outside the gene matches: 3. Germline V lookup: CDR1 SGHTA, CDR2 FQGNSA. The full variable domain, its missing parts supplied by reference TRBV7-2 and TRBJ2-7, is GAGVSQSPSNKVTEKGKDVELRCDPISGHTALYWYRQSLGQGLEFLIYFQGNSAPDKSGLPSDRFSAERTGGSVSTLTIQRTQQEDSAVYLCASSLGQGAFYEQYFGPGTRLTVT.

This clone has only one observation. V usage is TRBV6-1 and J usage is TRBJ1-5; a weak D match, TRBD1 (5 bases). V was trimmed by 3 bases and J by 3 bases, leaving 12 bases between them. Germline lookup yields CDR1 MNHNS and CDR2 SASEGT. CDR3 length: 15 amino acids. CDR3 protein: CASSDPGLYNQPQHF. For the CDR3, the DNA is TGTGCCAGCAGTGACCCGGGACTCTACAATCAGCCCCAGCATTTT.

The CDR3 loop is CASSIPSAGQGFVTF. The CDR3 bases are TGTGCCAGTAGTATCCCCTCTGCGGGACAGGGATTTGTCACCTTC. This chain joins TRBV19 and TRBJ1-2, with 9 bases fitting TRBD1. V lost 3 bases and J lost 13; bases outside the gene matches: 15. From germline, CDR1 is LNHDA and CDR2 SQIVND (reference sequence). There are 15 residues in the CDR3. Full variable domain (remainder filled in from reference TRBV19 and TRBJ1-2): DGGITQSPKYLFRKEGQNVTLSCEQNLNHDAMYWYRQDPGQGLRLIYYSQIVNDFQKGDIAEGYSVSREKKESFPLTVTSAQKNPTAFYLCASSIPSAGQGFVTFGSGTRLTVV.

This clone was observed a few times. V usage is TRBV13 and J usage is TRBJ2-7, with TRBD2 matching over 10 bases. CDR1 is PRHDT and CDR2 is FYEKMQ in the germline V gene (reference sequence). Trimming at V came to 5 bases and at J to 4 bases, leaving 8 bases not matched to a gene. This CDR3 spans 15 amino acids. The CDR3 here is CASSLLASGGYEQYF. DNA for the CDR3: TGTGCCAGCAGCCTGCTGGCTAGCGGGGGTTACGAGCAGTACTTC.

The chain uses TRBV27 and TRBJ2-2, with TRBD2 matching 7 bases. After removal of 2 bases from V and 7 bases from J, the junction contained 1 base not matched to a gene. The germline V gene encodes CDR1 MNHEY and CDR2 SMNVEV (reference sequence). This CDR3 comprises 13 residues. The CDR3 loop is CASSLGGGGELFF. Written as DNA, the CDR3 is TGTGCCAGCAGTTTAGGGGGGGGCGGGGAGCTGTTTTTT.

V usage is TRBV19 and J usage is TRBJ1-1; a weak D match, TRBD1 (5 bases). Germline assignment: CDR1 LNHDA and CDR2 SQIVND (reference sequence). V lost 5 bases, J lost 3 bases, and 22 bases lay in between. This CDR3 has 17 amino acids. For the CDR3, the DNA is TGTGCCAGTAGTTTAATATTGACGGGACTAGGGGACACTGAAGCTTTCTTT. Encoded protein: CASSLILTGLGDTEAFF.

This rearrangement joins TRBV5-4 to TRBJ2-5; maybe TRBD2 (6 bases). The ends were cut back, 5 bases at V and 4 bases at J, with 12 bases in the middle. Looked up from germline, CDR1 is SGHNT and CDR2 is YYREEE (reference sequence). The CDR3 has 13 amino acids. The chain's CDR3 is CASSRDFPETQYF. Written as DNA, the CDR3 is TGTGCCAGCAGTCGGGACTTCCCAGAGACCCAGTACTTC.

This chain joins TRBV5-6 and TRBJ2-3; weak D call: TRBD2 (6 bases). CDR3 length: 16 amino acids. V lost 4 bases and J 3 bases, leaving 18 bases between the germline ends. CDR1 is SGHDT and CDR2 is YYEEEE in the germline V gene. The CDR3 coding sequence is TGTGCCAGCAGCACGGGCAGTGGCCTAGCGACAGATACGCAGTATTTT. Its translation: CASSTGSGLATDTQYF.

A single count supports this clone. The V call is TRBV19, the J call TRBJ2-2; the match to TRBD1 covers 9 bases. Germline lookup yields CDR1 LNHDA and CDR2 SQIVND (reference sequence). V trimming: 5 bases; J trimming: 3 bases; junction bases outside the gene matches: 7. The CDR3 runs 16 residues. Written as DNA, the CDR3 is TGTGCCAGTAGTCCCCGTCGGACAGGGGACACCGGGGAGCTGTTTTTT. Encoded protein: CASSPRRTGDTGELFF.

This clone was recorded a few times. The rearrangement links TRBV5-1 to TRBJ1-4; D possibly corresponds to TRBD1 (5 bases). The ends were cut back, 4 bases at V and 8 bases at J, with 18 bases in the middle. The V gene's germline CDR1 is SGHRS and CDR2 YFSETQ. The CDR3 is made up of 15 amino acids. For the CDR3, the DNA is TGCGCCAGCAGCCGCACGGGACTGAAAGGGGAAAAACTGTTTTTT. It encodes CASSRTGLKGEKLFF.

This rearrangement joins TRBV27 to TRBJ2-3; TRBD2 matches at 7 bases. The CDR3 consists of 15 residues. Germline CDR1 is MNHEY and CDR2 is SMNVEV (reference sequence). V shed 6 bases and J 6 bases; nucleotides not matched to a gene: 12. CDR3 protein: CASSLTSPLSDTQYF. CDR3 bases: TGTGCCAGCAGCTTGACTAGCCCCCTATCGGATACGCAGTATTTT.

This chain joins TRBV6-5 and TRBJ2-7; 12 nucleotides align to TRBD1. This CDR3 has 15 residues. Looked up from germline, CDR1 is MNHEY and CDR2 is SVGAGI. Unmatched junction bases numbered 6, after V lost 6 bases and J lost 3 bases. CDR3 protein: CASRGGQGAIYEQYF. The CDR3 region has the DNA TGTGCCAGCAGAGGGGGACAGGGGGCGATCTACGAGCAGTACTTC.

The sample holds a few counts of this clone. The CDR3 sequence: CASSRQGGAFF. The DNA for the CDR3 is TGTGCCAGCAGCCGACAGGGTGGCGCTTTCTTT. This sequence joins TRBV5-6 and TRBJ1-1; TRBD1 aligns across 7 bases. There are 11 residues in the CDR3. Per germline, CDR1 SGHDT and CDR2 YYEEEE. V trimming: 4 bases; J trimming: 11 bases; junction bases outside the gene matches: 5.

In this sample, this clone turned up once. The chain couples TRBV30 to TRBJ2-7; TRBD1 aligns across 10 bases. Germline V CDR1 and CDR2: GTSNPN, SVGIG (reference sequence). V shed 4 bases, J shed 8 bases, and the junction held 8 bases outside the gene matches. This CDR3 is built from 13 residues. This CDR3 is CAWTRDRGYQQYF. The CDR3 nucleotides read TGTGCCTGGACACGGGACAGGGGCTATCAGCAGTACTTC.

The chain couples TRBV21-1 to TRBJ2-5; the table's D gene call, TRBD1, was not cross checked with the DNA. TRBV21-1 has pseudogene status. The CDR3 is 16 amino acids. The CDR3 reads CASSKEAGQGEETQYF. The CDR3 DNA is TGTGCCAGCAGCAAAGAAGCCGGACAGGGGGAAGAGACCCAGTACTTC.

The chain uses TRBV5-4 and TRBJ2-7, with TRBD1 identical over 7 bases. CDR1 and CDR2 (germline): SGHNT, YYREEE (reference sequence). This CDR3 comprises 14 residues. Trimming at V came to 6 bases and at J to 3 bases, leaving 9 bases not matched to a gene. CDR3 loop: CASTTGQKNYEQYF. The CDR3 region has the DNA TGTGCCAGCACCACGGGACAGAAAAACTACGAGCAGTACTTC.

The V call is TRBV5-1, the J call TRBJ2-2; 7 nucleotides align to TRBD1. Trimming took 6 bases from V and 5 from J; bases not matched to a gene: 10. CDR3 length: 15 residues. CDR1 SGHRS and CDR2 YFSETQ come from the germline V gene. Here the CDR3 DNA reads TGCGCCAGCAACCTGGGGACAGTGGCGACCGGGGAGCTGTTTTTT. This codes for CASNLGTVATGELFF.

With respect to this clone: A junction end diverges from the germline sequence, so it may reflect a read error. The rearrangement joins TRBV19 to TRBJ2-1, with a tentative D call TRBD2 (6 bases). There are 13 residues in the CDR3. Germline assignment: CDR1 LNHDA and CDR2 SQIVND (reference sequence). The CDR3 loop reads CASSKGTFNERFF. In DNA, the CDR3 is TGTGCCAGTAGTAAGGGGACTTTCAATGAGCGGTTCTTC.

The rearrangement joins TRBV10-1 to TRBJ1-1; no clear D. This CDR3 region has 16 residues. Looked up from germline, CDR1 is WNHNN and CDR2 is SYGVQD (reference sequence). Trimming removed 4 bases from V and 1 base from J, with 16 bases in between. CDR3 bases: TGCGCCAGCAGTGGCCTAAGAGGAGAAGCGAACACTGAAGCTTTCTTT. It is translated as CASSGLRGEANTEAFF.

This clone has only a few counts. The CDR3 coding sequence is TGTGCCTTCACTAGCGGGACAACCTACGAGCAGTACTTC. Translated: CAFTSGTTYEQYF. The J gene is TRBJ2-7, the V gene TRBV30, with 10 bases that match TRBD2. The V segment lost 7 bases and the J segment 2 bases; nucleotides outside the gene matches: 5. CDR3 length equals 13 residues. CDR1 GTSNPN and CDR2 SVGIG come from the germline V gene (reference sequence).